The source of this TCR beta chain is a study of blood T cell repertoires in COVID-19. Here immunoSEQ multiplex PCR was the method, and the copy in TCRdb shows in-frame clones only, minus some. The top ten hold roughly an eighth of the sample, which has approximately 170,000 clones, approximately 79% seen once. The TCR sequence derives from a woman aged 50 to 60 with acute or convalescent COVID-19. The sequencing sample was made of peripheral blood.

CDR3 amino acids: CASSQSASLKTQYF. In DNA form, the CDR3 reads TGTGCCAGCAGCCAAAGCGCTAGTTTGAAGACCCAGTACTTC. The V gene is TRBV3-1 (or the pseudogene TRBV3-2), the J gene TRBJ2-5; D is unresolved. The CDR3 totals 14 residues. The V end was cut by 2 bases, the J end by 6 bases, with 13 bases between. Germline values: CDR1 LGHDT, CDR2 YNNKEL (reference sequence).